Each of the 19 T cell receptor beta chains below was sequenced from the same sample in a study of blood T cell repertoires in COVID-19. Clones were sequenced by immunoSEQ multiplex PCR, and TCRdb holds only the in-frame ones, with some missing. The sample consists of about 98,000 clones, over 70% of them appearing once. Sequenced: peripheral blood. These receptors were obtained from a woman older than 75 with acute or convalescent COVID-19.

This clone was recorded a few times. J is TRBJ1-2 and V is TRBV19, with 9 bases that match TRBD1. The CDR3 runs 17 residues. Germline CDR1 LNHDA, CDR2 SQIVND (reference sequence). Trimming removed 3 bases from V and 4 bases from J; junction bases left unmatched: 12. The CDR3 loop reads CASSIVTGGGGGYGYTF. The CDR3 DNA is TGTGCCAGTAGTATCGTTACAGGGGGCGGTGGCGGCTATGGCTACACCTTC.

The chain is built from TRBV29-1 and TRBJ1-2, with 7 bases lining up with TRBD1. The CDR3 has 14 amino acids. CDR1 and CDR2 from the germline V gene are SQVTM and ANQGSEA. V lost 4 bases and J lost 8; bases outside the gene matches: 13. The DNA for the CDR3 is TGCAGCGTTGGTGACAGGGTTTTATCTAACGGCTACACCTTC. Protein sequence: CSVGDRVLSNGYTF.

This clone was detected only once. This sequence joins TRBV1 and TRBJ1-2; the D call of TRBD1 is as the table states it, not checked on the DNA. TRBV1 is termed a pseudogene. The CDR3 length is 20 residues. The DNA of the CDR3 is TGCACCAGCAGCCAAGATCCGTGTTGGTGGCCGACAGGGGATTACTCTGGCTACACCTTC. It translates to CTSSQDPCWWPTGDYSGYTF.

The chain links TRBV15 to TRBJ1-2; D possibly corresponds to TRBD1 (6 bases). The CDR3 contains 15 residues. The germline V gene encodes CDR1 LNHNV and CDR2 YYDKDF (reference sequence). Between the trimmed V and J ends, which lost 1 base and 2 bases, there was a span of 11 bases. The CDR3 loop reads CATSRGGTTNYGYTF. The CDR3 DNA reads TGTGCCACCAGCAGAGGGGGGACAACAAACTATGGCTACACCTTC.

The V call is TRBV6-5, the J call TRBJ2-3; 11 bases align to TRBD1. This CDR3 region has 15 residues. In germline, CDR1 is MNHEY, CDR2 SVGAGI. Trimming cost V 4 bases and J 2 bases; bases outside gene matches: 2. The CDR3 DNA reads TGTGCCAGCAGTTCAGGACAGGGGGCCACAGATACGCAGTATTTT. Translating gives CASSSGQGATDTQYF.

The chain has TRBV6-1 and TRBJ2-7; D possibly corresponds to TRBD1 (6 bases). CDR3 length equals 15 residues. CDR1 and CDR2 from the germline V gene are MNHNS and SASEGT. V shed 0 bases and J shed 2 bases, with 11 bases lying between them. The CDR3: CASSEAQGKTYEQYF. CDR3 sequence (DNA): TGTGCCAGCAGTGAAGCGCAGGGGAAAACCTACGAGCAGTACTTC.

This clone has more than one count but fewer than ten. The rearrangement uses TRBV19 and TRBJ1-2; D perhaps matches TRBD1 (6 bases). V dropped 7 bases and J dropped 8 bases, with 17 bases sitting between them. This CDR3 has 13 amino acids. Per the germline V gene, CDR1 is LNHDA and CDR2 is SQIVND (reference sequence). The CDR3 DNA reads TGTGCCAGTACCGGGCTACAGGGCTTCGGCTACACCTTC. This encodes CASTGLQGFGYTF.

The genes are TRBV1 and TRBJ2-7; the tabulated D call, TRBD1, remains unverified against the DNA. TRBV1 is a recognized pseudogene. CDR3 size: 15 residues. DNA of the CDR3: TGCACCAGCAGCCAAGGTTTGGACAGGAACTACGAGCAGTACTTC. Translating gives CTSSQGLDRNYEQYF.

The chain is built from TRBV2 and TRBJ2-3; 9 positions match TRBD1. Germline V gives CDR1 SNHLY, CDR2 FYNNEI. Trimming cost V 6 bases and J 4 bases; bases outside gene matches: 8. This CDR3 has 15 amino acids. The CDR3: CASSRTGASADTQYF. The CDR3 coding sequence is TGTGCCAGCAGCCGGACAGGGGCGAGCGCAGATACGCAGTATTTT.

The chain links TRBV7-9 to TRBJ2-3; D perhaps matches TRBD2 (6 bases). The V gene lost 4 bases and the J gene lost 4 bases, with 12 bases spanning the gap. The CDR3 covers 14 residues. The V gene's germline CDR1 is SEHNR and CDR2 FQNEAQ (reference sequence). This CDR3 reads CASSSPRGADTQYF. The CDR3 bases are TGTGCCAGCAGCTCCCCCCGCGGGGCAGATACGCAGTATTTT. Drawing the rest from reference TRBV7-9 and TRBJ2-3, the complete variable domain is DTGVSQNPRHKITKRGQNVTFRCDPISEHNRLYWYRQTLGQGPEFLTYFQNEAQLEKSRLLSDRFSAERPKGSFSTLEIQRTEQGDSAMYLCASSSPRGADTQYFGPGTRLTVL.

A word on this clone: The sample holds other DNA sequences that translate to the same CDR3. J is TRBJ1-1 and V is TRBV29-1; the D gene is possibly TRBD1 (5 bases). CDR1 and CDR2 (germline): SQVTM, ANQGSEA. The CDR3 extends over 13 amino acids. V lost 3 bases and J lost 1, with 9 bases in between. CDR3 DNA: TGCAGCGTTGAGGGGCAGCAGAACACTGAAGCTTTCTTT. Translated: CSVEGQQNTEAFF.

A remark on this clone: The sample contains more than one DNA sequence encoding this CDR3. The chain is built from TRBV7-3 and TRBJ1-1, with unresolved D. This CDR3 is 13 amino acids long. In germline, CDR1 is SGHTA, CDR2 FQGTGA. Trimming stripped 4 bases from V and 3 bases from J, with 9 bases between. CDR3 in amino acids: CASSSAGHTEAFF. DNA of the CDR3: TGTGCCAGCAGCTCCGCGGGTCACACTGAAGCTTTCTTT.

This chain links TRBV6-6 with TRBJ1-2; no clear D gene. The V end was cut by 0 bases, the J end by 1 base, with 6 bases between. The germline CDR1 and CDR2 sequences are MNHNY and SVGAGI (reference sequence). The CDR3 has 14 amino acids. In DNA, the CDR3 is TGTGCCAGCAGTTACTCGGCGGGTAACTATGGCTACACCTTC. This codes for CASSYSAGNYGYTF.

A single count supports this clone. This sequence joins TRBV5-1 and TRBJ2-3, with D possibly being TRBD1 (5 bases). The length of the CDR3 is 15 residues. The V gene lost 2 bases and the J gene lost 4 bases, with 14 bases spanning the gap. In germline, CDR1 is SGHRS, CDR2 YFSETQ. The CDR3 here is CASSFGQGVADTQYF. Here the CDR3 DNA reads TGCGCCAGCAGCTTTGGTCAGGGCGTAGCAGATACGCAGTATTTT.

The rearrangement links TRBV15 to TRBJ2-6; 7 nucleotides agree with TRBD1. The CDR3 extends over 16 amino acids. Germline CDR1 reads LNHNV; CDR2 reads YYDKDF (reference sequence). V lost 4 bases and J lost 4; bases outside the gene matches: 7. CDR3 nucleotides: TGTGCCACCAGCACCTGGACAGGCTCAGGGGCCAACGTCCTGACTTTC. It translates to CATSTWTGSGANVLTF. The full variable domain, completed using reference TRBV15 and TRBJ2-6, is DAMVIQNPRYQVTQFGKPVTLSCSQTLNHNVMYWYQQKSSQAPKLLFHYYDKDFNNEADTPDNFQSRRPNTSFCFLDIRSPGLGDTAMYLCATSTWTGSGANVLTFGAGSRLTVL.

This rearrangement joins TRBV3-1 (or the pseudogene TRBV3-2) to TRBJ2-3; D perhaps matches TRBD2 (6 bases). CDR1 is LGHDT and CDR2 is YNNKEL in the germline V gene (reference sequence). The CDR3 sequence is 16 residues long. V was trimmed by 5 bases and J by 0 bases, leaving 15 bases between them. The DNA of the CDR3 is TGTGCCAGCAGCAAAGCCTTGGCGGGGAGCACAGATACGCAGTATTTT. It is translated as CASSKALAGSTDTQYF.

This chain joins TRBV5-8 and TRBJ2-3; tentatively, D is TRBD1 (6 bases). Germline V gene data show CDR1 as SGHTS and CDR2 as YDEGEE. The CDR3 extends over 14 amino acids. Trimming took 4 bases from V and 5 from J, leaving 14 bases between them. Written as DNA, the CDR3 is TGTGCCAGCAGCCCGGAACAGGGAAGAGATACGCAGTATTTT. This translates into CASSPEQGRDTQYF.

This chain links TRBV15 with TRBJ2-2; D perhaps matches TRBD2 (6 bases). V shed 8 bases and J shed 7 bases, with 17 bases lying between them. CDR1 is LNHNV, CDR2 YYDKDF, per germline (reference sequence). This CDR3 is built from 14 residues. CDR3 nucleotides: TGTGCCACCGGAGGGGCGGTGAATGGCGGGGAGCTGTTTTTT. This gives the protein CATGGAVNGGELFF. The full variable domain, its missing parts supplied by reference TRBV15 and TRBJ2-2, is DAMVIQNPRYQVTQFGKPVTLSCSQTLNHNVMYWYQQKSSQAPKLLFHYYDKDFNNEADTPDNFQSRRPNTSFCFLDIRSPGLGDTAMYLCATGGAVNGGELFFGEGSRLTVL.

This chain uses TRBV28 with TRBJ2-7; a possible D gene is TRBD2 (7 bases). V lost 4 bases and J lost 2, with 15 bases in between. Germline CDR1 is MDHEN and CDR2 is SYDVKM. This CDR3 has 15 amino acids. The CDR3: CASSSYGGGPYEQYV. Here the CDR3 DNA reads TGTGCCAGCAGTTCTTATGGGGGGGGGCCCTACGAGCAGTACGTC.